These T cell receptor beta chains were read from a single sample in a study of shared clonotypes between healthy human individuals. The data were produced by immunoSEQ multiplex PCR, yet TCRdb's version contains in-frame clones alone and is incomplete. The data contain 2.3 million or so clones, just over 90% of them singletons. The sequenced material came from naive CD4+ T cells from PBMCs. The receptors here all came from a young man in good health. Some clones in this sample may be carry-over from other donors' samples. The CDR3 runs from the conserved cysteine through the conserved F or W. D genes are given only for firm matches. Expanded clones get a size class; other rows say once, few or many, or leave the size out.

>NA|few|TRBJ1-2|TRBV30
CAWRERNYGYTF
TGTGCCTGGAGGGAACGGAACTATGGCTACACCTTC
>NA|NA|TRBJ1-1|TRBV5-4
CASSLAGSNTEAFF
TGTGCCAGCAGCTTGGCAGGTTCTAACACTGAAGCTTTCTTT
>NA|NA|TRBJ1-1|TRBV7-9
CASSLDDLEAFF
TGTGCCAGCAGCTTAGACGACCTCGAAGCTTTCTTT
>NA|NA|TRBJ2-7|TRBV15
CATSRGPGRAREKYF
TGTGCCACCAGCAGAGGACCGGGACGGGCTAGAGAAAAGTACTTC
>TRBD1|NA|TRBJ2-7|TRBV27
CASSFGRRTGGGEQYF
TGTGCCAGCAGTTTTGGAAGGAGGACAGGGGGTGGGGAGCAGTACTTC
>NA|NA|TRBJ1-2|TRBV6-4
CASSDGTPYGYTF
TGTGCCAGCAGTGACGGTACACCCTATGGCTACACCTTC
>TRBD1|NA|TRBJ1-5|TRBV2
CASSLDRGSPQHF
TGTGCCAGCAGTCTGGACAGGGGATCGCCCCAGCATTTT
>NA|NA|TRBJ1-2|TRBV28
CASRVGGVYGYTF
TGTGCCAGCCGGGTCGGCGGGGTCTATGGCTACACCTTC
>TRBD1|NA|TRBJ2-7|TRBV5-6
CASSSYRDRASDEQYF
TGTGCCAGCAGCTCTTACCGGGACAGGGCATCCGACGAGCAGTACTTC
>NA|NA|TRBJ2-5|TRBV6-6
CASTDYQETQYF
TGTGCCAGCACAGATTACCAAGAGACCCAGTACTTC
>TRBD1|NA|TRBJ1-1|TRBV28
CASSPTRDSNTEAFF
TGTGCCAGCAGTCCCACCCGGGACAGCAACACTGAAGCTTTCTTT
>NA|few|TRBJ1-1|TRBV6-1
CASKRPNTEAFF
TGTGCCAGCAAGCGACCGAACACTGAAGCTTTCTTT
>TRBD2|NA|TRBJ2-3|TRBV6-5
CATQKLAVPTDTQYF
TGTGCCACCCAGAAACTAGCGGTGCCCACAGATACGCAGTATTTT
>TRBD2|NA|TRBJ2-2|TRBV11-2
CASSPLTSGATGELFF
TGTGCCAGCAGCCCCCTAACTAGCGGGGCCACCGGGGAGCTGTTTTTT
>NA|once|TRBJ2-3|TRBV6-1
CASSERGRTDTQYF
TGTGCCAGCAGTGAAAGGGGTCGCACAGATACGCAGTATTTT
>NA|NA|TRBJ1-4|TRBV18
CASSPSGVDEKLFF
TGTGCCAGCTCACCATCCGGGGTAGATGAAAAACTGTTTTTT
>TRBD1|NA|TRBJ1-1|TRBV4-1
CASSPSPRGGTEAFF
TGCGCCAGCAGCCCCTCCCCCAGGGGGGGAACTGAAGCTTTCTTT
>NA|NA|TRBJ2-7|TRBV4-3
CASSQGPGPSSYEQYF
TGCGCCAGCAGCCAAGGGCCGGGACCGAGCTCCTACGAGCAGTACTTC
>NA|once|TRBJ2-2|TRBV13
CASSLGGRLHTGELFF
TGTGCCAGCAGCTTAGGCGGACGCCTCCACACCGGGGAGCTGTTTTTT
>NA|NA|TRBJ2-3|TRBV28
CASTVGGASTDTQYF
TGTGCCAGCACCGTGGGCGGGGCTAGCACAGATACGCAGTATTTT
>NA|few|TRBJ1-5|TRBV27
CASSSSVSNQPQHF
TGTGCCAGCAGTTCTTCCGTCAGCAATCAGCCCCAGCATTTT
>NA|NA|TRBJ2-5|TRBV18
CASSPPSTETQYF
TGTGCCAGCTCACCACCGTCTACAGAGACCCAGTACTTC
>NA|NA|TRBJ2-7|TRBV7-9
CASSLEGWGSYEQYF
TGTGCCAGCAGCTTAGAGGGATGGGGCTCCTACGAGCAGTACTTC
>NA|NA|TRBJ2-1|TRBV27
CASSLSPRERDNEQFF
TGTGCCAGCAGTTTATCCCCAAGAGAGAGAGACAATGAGCAGTTCTTC
>NA|NA|TRBJ2-3|TRBV28
CASSLIAAVTDTQYF
TGTGCCAGCAGTTTAATAGCAGCAGTCACAGATACGCAGTATTTT
>NA|NA|TRBJ2-5|TRBV28
CASSLSGRGKETQYF
TGTGCCAGCAGCCTGAGCGGAAGGGGAAAAGAGACCCAGTACTTC
>NA|NA|TRBJ2-7|TRBV28
CASSENSYEQYF
TGTGCCAGCAGTGAAAACTCCTACGAGCAGTACTTC
>TRBD1|NA|TRBJ2-7|TRBV28
CASSSPGTGPHEQYF
TGTGCCAGCAGTTCCCCCGGGACAGGGCCCCACGAGCAGTACTTC
>NA|NA|TRBJ2-3|TRBV5-4
CASSLPSFTDTQYF
TGTGCCAGCAGCCTCCCTAGTTTTACAGATACGCAGTATTTT
>TRBD2|NA|TRBJ2-5|TRBV6-5
CASSLAGVQETQYF
TGTGCCAGCAGTCTAGCGGGAGTCCAAGAGACCCAGTACTTC
>TRBD1|NA|TRBJ1-2|TRBV19
CASSMTGGRYGYTF
TGTGCCAGTAGTATGACAGGGGGCCGCTATGGCTACACCTTC
>NA|NA|TRBJ2-7|TRBV4-3
CASSQGTDRGQYF
TGCGCCAGCAGCCAAGGTACAGACCGTGGGCAGTACTTC
>NA|NA|TRBJ2-3|TRBV7-8
CASSLVPSGTDTQYF
TGTGCCAGCAGCTTAGTTCCTAGCGGCACAGATACGCAGTATTTT
>NA|NA|TRBJ2-3|TRBV6-6
CASRGLRGDTQYF
TGTGCCAGCAGGGGATTGAGAGGAGATACGCAGTATTTT
>TRBD2|NA|TRBJ2-7|TRBV2
CASSPGLAGGPKNEQYF
TGTGCCAGCAGCCCGGGACTAGCGGGAGGGCCGAAAAACGAGCAGTACTTC
>TRBD1|NA|TRBJ1-4|TRBV4-1
CASNRQGREKLFF
TGCGCCAGTAACCGACAGGGGCGTGAAAAACTGTTTTTT
>TRBD1|NA|TRBJ2-2|TRBV9
CASSVATGKDTGELFF
TGTGCCAGCAGCGTAGCGACAGGGAAGGACACCGGGGAGCTGTTTTTT
>NA|NA|TRBJ1-5|TRBV6-5
CASSSRDGYSNQPQHF
TGTGCCAGCAGTTCGAGGGACGGATATAGCAATCAGCCCCAGCATTTT
>NA|NA|TRBJ1-2|TRBV18
CASSNRGAEIYGYTF
TGTGCCAGCTCGAACCGAGGGGCCGAAATCTATGGCTACACCTTC
>NA|once|TRBJ1-4|TRBV9
CASSNRGGREKLFF
TGTGCCAGCAGTAACAGAGGAGGTAGAGAAAAACTGTTTTTT
>NA|NA|TRBJ2-7|TRBV11-1
CASSTGTASYEQYF
TGTGCCAGCAGCACCGGGACGGCCTCCTACGAGCAGTACTTC
>TRBD1|NA|TRBJ2-7|TRBV19
CASSIGGTGAYEQYF
TGTGCCAGTAGTATAGGCGGGACAGGGGCCTACGAGCAGTACTTC